What follows are 25 T cell receptor beta chains derived from one specimen sequenced in a study of T-cell reconstitution after alpha-beta-depleted transplantation in children. Construction of the TCRbeta library involved unique molecular identifiers. Each CDR3 protein is one row after TCRdb ran MiXCR on the PCR reads. The sample shows more than 200,000 distinct CDR3 sequences, over 20% of them seen only once. Sample: PBMCs, taken before TCRalphabeta/CD19-depleted stem cell transplant. These receptors were collected from a girl aged 2 to 10 with Fanconi anemia, due to receive a stem cell transplant.

The genes are TRBV7-9 and TRBJ2-7; D is perhaps TRBD1 or TRBD2 (5 bases each). The CDR3 extends over 15 amino acids. The germline V gene has CDR1 SEHNR and CDR2 FQNEAQ (reference sequence). With 5 bases removed from V and 3 bases from J, the gap between germline ends came to 17 bases. The CDR3: CASSPLGVARYEQYF. CDR3 in DNA: TGTGCCAGCAGCCCCCTGGGGGTAGCCCGCTACGAGCAGTACTTC.

This clonotype was observed at least ten times. This rearrangement joins TRBV6-5 to TRBJ2-5, with TRBD1 as a possible D gene (5 bases). The CDR3 extends over 14 amino acids. CDR1 and CDR2 from the germline V gene are MNHEY and SVGAGI. Deletions cut 0 bases from V and 5 bases from J, with 10 bases between. CDR3 nucleotide sequence: TGTGCCAGCAGTTACTCCCCAGGGTGGGAGACCCAGTACTTC. As protein: CASSYSPGWETQYF.

V is TRBV7-3 and J is TRBJ2-7, with 9 bases that match TRBD2. V dropped 5 bases and J dropped 0; count of bases not matched to a gene: 5. This CDR3 region has 15 residues. Germline V gives CDR1 SGHTA, CDR2 FQGTGA. CDR3 coding DNA: TGTGCCAGCAGCCCCGGGACTAGCCTCTCCTACGAGCAGTACTTC. Protein sequence: CASSPGTSLSYEQYF.

This clonotype showed up many times. The genes are TRBV2 and TRBJ2-3, with D tentatively TRBD1 or TRBD2 (6 bases each). CDR1 is SNHLY and CDR2 is FYNNEI in the germline V gene. The V and J ends lost 8 bases and 0 bases respectively, with 18 bases between them. The CDR3 has 16 residues. CDR3 residues: CASQTVRGPSTDTQYF. DNA for the CDR3: TGTGCCAGCCAGACCGTCCGGGGGCCGAGCACAGATACGCAGTATTTT.

J is TRBJ2-7 and V is TRBV29-1; TRBD1 matches at 9 bases. CDR3 size: 15 residues. Germline CDR1 SQVTM, CDR2 ANQGSEA. V lost 0 bases, J lost 2 bases, and 5 bases stayed unmatched. The CDR3 sequence is CSVEDRDRAAYEQYF. DNA of the CDR3: TGCAGCGTTGAAGACCGGGACAGGGCCGCCTACGAGCAGTACTTC.

The chain links TRBV19 to TRBJ2-5; a possible D gene is TRBD2 (6 bases). The germline V and J ends were trimmed by 4 bases and 4 bases, with 7 bases remaining between them. The germline gives CDR1 LNHDA, CDR2 SQIVND (reference sequence). The CDR3 contains 12 residues. Written as DNA, the CDR3 is TGTGCCAGTAGTAAGGAGGGAGAGACCCAGTACTTC. This encodes CASSKEGETQYF.

This clonotype has only a few counts. The V gene is TRBV10-1, the J gene TRBJ2-7; D not certain. V was clipped by 6 bases and J by 0 bases, with 12 bases between them. This CDR3 has 14 residues. The germline CDR1 and CDR2 sequences are WNHNN and SYGVQD (reference sequence). The CDR3 region has the DNA TGCGCCAGCAGATCGACGGCCTGCTCCTACGAGCAGTACTTC. This sequence encodes CASRSTACSYEQYF.

This clonotype was counted ten times or more. DNA for the CDR3: TGTGCCAGCAGTAAGGACGGCAGCTCCTACGAGCAGTACTTC. This sequence encodes CASSKDGSSYEQYF. The chain links TRBV28 to TRBJ2-7; no reliable D call. Germline CDR1 and CDR2: MDHEN and SYDVKM. V was clipped by 5 bases and J by 0 bases, with 11 bases between them. The CDR3 is 14 amino acids.

This clonotype was seen at least ten times. This sequence joins TRBV13 and TRBJ2-1; possible D gene TRBD2, 6 bases. Germline assignment: CDR1 PRHDT and CDR2 FYEKMQ (reference sequence). The CDR3 runs 11 residues. Trimming removed 7 bases at V and 13 bases at J, with 14 bases between. The CDR3 spells CASIGASEQFF. CDR3 bases: TGTGCCAGCATCGGAGCTAGCGAACAGTTCTTC. The full variable domain, in which reference TRBV13 and TRBJ2-1 provide the parts outside the CDR3, is AAGVIQSPRHLIKEKRETATLKCYPIPRHDTVYWYQQGPGQDPQFLISFYEKMQSDKGSIPDRFSAQQFSDYHSELNMSSLELGDSALYFCASIGASEQFFGPGTRLTVL.

V usage is TRBV5-1 and J usage is TRBJ2-1; 8 bases are a match to TRBD1. This CDR3 spans 14 amino acids. V lost 4 bases and J lost 9; bases outside the gene matches: 9. Germline V gene lookup returns CDR1 SGHRS and CDR2 YFSETQ. The CDR3 DNA follows: TGCGCCAGCAGCGCCGGGACAGGCGTATTTGAGCAGTTCTTC. Translating it yields CASSAGTGVFEQFF.

The rearrangement uses TRBV4-2 and TRBJ2-1, with 7 bases fitting TRBD2. The CDR3 extends over 14 amino acids. Germline CDR1 is LGHNA and CDR2 is YNFKEQ. V dropped 1 base and J dropped 6; count of bases not matched to a gene: 3. The CDR3 DNA sequence: TGTGCCAGCAGCCAAGCCGGGGGGAGCAATGAGCAGTTCTTC. Protein: CASSQAGGSNEQFF.

This clonotype appeared a few times. The chain joins TRBV2 to TRBJ2-5; D is possibly TRBD1 (6 bases). This CDR3 is 14 amino acids long. V shed 6 bases and J shed 5 bases, with 16 bases lying between them. From germline, CDR1 is SNHLY and CDR2 FYNNEI. CDR3 amino acids: CASRETGVLETQYF. The CDR3, as DNA: TGTGCCAGCAGGGAGACAGGTGTCTTGGAGACCCAGTACTTC.

This clonotype was observed once. The rearrangement links TRBV5-1 to TRBJ2-3; a weak D match, TRBD1 (6 bases). Germline assignment: CDR1 SGHRS and CDR2 YFSETQ. V was clipped by 4 bases and J by 4 bases, with 13 bases between them. The CDR3 contains 14 residues. CDR3 loop: CASSARGGADTQYF. Written as DNA, the CDR3 is TGCGCCAGCAGCGCCAGGGGTGGCGCAGATACGCAGTATTTT. The variable domain in full, with the rest retrieved from reference TRBV5-1 and TRBJ2-3, is KAGVTQTPRYLIKTRGQQVTLSCSPISGHRSVSWYQQTPGQGLQFLFEYFSETQRNKGNFPGRFSGRQFSNSRSEMNVSTLELGDSALYLCASSARGGADTQYFGPGTRLTVL.

This clonotype has only a few counts. J is TRBJ2-7 and V is TRBV28; D tentatively reads TRBD1 or TRBD2 (5 bases each). The length of the CDR3 is 13 residues. Germline V lookup: CDR1 MDHEN, CDR2 SYDVKM. V lost 5 bases, J lost 3 bases, and 11 bases lay in between. The DNA of the CDR3 is TGTGCCAGCAGTCTCGGGACCCTCTACGAGCAGTACTTC. Its protein is CASSLGTLYEQYF.

This clonotype has a handful of counts. The chain combines TRBV18 with TRBJ1-2; TRBD1 matches 7 bases. CDR1 and CDR2 from the germline V gene are KGHSH and LQKENI. This CDR3 contains 13 residues. The V segment lost 2 bases and the J segment 10 bases; nucleotides outside the gene matches: 7. This CDR3 is CASSPGGQLTYTF. CDR3 DNA: TGTGCCAGCTCACCAGGGGGACAGCTAACCTACACCTTC. Full variable domain (missing parts from reference TRBV18 and TRBJ1-2): NAGVMQNPRHLVRRRGQEARLRCSPMKGHSHVYWYRQLPEEGLKFMVYLQKENIIDESGMPKERFSAEFPKEGPSILRIQQVVRGDSAAYFCASSPGGQLTYTFGSGTRLTVV.

V and J are TRBV9 and TRBJ2-1, with 10 bases fitting TRBD2. V lost 2 bases, J lost 4 bases, and 9 bases stayed unmatched. Germline CDR1 reads SGDLS; CDR2 reads YYNGEE. The CDR3 is 17 amino acids. The CDR3 sequence is CASSVTAGTSAYNEQFF. The CDR3 coding sequence is TGTGCCAGCAGCGTCACCGCCGGGACTAGCGCTTACAATGAGCAGTTCTTC.

This clonotype appeared many times. The chain carries TRBV12-3 or TRBV12-4 and TRBJ2-1; D remains unclear. Between the trimmed V and J ends, which lost 5 bases and 13 bases, there was a span of 15 bases. There are 12 residues in the CDR3. The CDR3 loop is CASSPAGPHQFF. As DNA, the CDR3 is TGTGCCAGCAGTCCGGCCGGGCCCCATCAGTTCTTC.

This clonotype was seen many times. The chain couples TRBV20-1 to TRBJ2-1, with 9 positions matching TRBD1. Germline V gives CDR1 DFQATT, CDR2 SNEGSKA (reference sequence). There are 13 residues in the CDR3. Unmatched junction bases numbered 5, after V lost 6 bases and J lost 5 bases. CDR3 amino acids: CSAEGQGDNEQFF. CDR3 bases: TGCAGTGCCGAGGGACAGGGCGACAATGAGCAGTTCTTC.

This sequence joins TRBV20-1 and TRBJ2-3, with a tentative D call TRBD2 (6 bases). Trimming removed 4 bases at V and 2 bases at J, with 13 bases between. The CDR3 consists of 14 residues. Germline lookup yields CDR1 DFQATT and CDR2 SNEGSKA (reference sequence). The DNA for the CDR3 is TGCAGTGCTATGGTGGCGGGGACCACAGATACGCAGTATTTT. It codes for CSAMVAGTTDTQYF.

This clonotype was seen more than once but under ten times. The rearrangement uses TRBV29-1 and TRBJ2-2; 11 bases are shared with TRBD1. CDR1 is SQVTM, CDR2 ANQGSEA, per germline. The CDR3 is 12 amino acids. The CDR3 reads CRDRGPPGELFF. The CDR3 DNA is TGCAGGGACAGGGGGCCCCCCGGGGAGCTGTTTTTT.

This rearrangement joins TRBV12-3 or TRBV12-4 to TRBJ2-3; D remains ambiguous. V was shortened by 3 bases and J by 6 bases, with 13 bases between the two germline ends. The CDR3 has 14 amino acids. The CDR3 protein is CASSFRPDPDTQYF. The CDR3 coding sequence is TGTGCCAGCAGTTTCCGGCCAGACCCCGATACGCAGTATTTT.

This clonotype was seen at least ten times. The V call is TRBV29-1, the J call TRBJ2-7; TRBD1 agrees at 7 bases. The CDR3 has 13 amino acids. Trimming at V came to 4 bases and at J to 1 base, leaving 4 bases not matched to a gene. Germline V gives CDR1 SQVTM, CDR2 ANQGSEA. The CDR3 nucleotides read TGCAGCGTTGTCACAGGGGCGTCCTACGAGCAGTACTTC. Amino acid sequence: CSVVTGASYEQYF.

In this sample, this clonotype turned up a few times. This chain uses TRBV12-3 or TRBV12-4 with TRBJ2-3; 16 bases agree with TRBD2. V gave up 6 bases and J gave up 4 bases; unmatched junction bases: 4. The CDR3 runs to 16 residues. The CDR3 region is CASRGLAGGPADTQYF. In DNA, the CDR3 is TGTGCCAGCAGGGGACTAGCGGGGGGGCCCGCAGATACGCAGTATTTT.

At least ten counts were recorded for this clonotype. This sequence joins TRBV29-1 and TRBJ2-5, with 8 bases that match TRBD1. V trimming: 6 bases; J trimming: 5 bases; junction bases outside the gene matches: 11. The CDR3 extends over 14 amino acids. CDR1 is SQVTM and CDR2 is ANQGSEA in the germline V gene. CDR3 DNA: TGCAGCGTCATGCCTTCAGGGGGCGTGGAGACCCAGTACTTC. Its protein is CSVMPSGGVETQYF.

The CDR3 region is CASSLGDRLYGYTF. The DNA of the CDR3 is TGTGCCAGCAGTTTGGGGGACAGACTCTATGGCTACACCTTC. This chain joins TRBV12-3 or TRBV12-4 and TRBJ1-2; TRBD1 matches at 7 bases. CDR3 length equals 14 residues. J gave up 4 bases and V 3 bases, and 5 bases lay outside the gene matches.